Below are 29 T cell receptor beta chains sequenced from a single sample in a study of T cells in Graves' hyperthyroidism and ophthalmopathy. Amplification yielded TCR beta CDR3 regions, with RNA transcripts as the source. RT-PCR in the first round (using the HTBI primer set) targeted the TCR CDR3. TCRdb ran MiXCR on the multiplex PCR reads and lists one entry per CDR3 protein. The table shows approximately 600,000 distinct CDR3 sequences, with around 21% occurring only once. The material sequenced was blood. The receptors come from a man between 25 and 39 years old with Graves' ophthalmopathy.

The chain combines TRBV6-2 or TRBV6-3 with TRBJ2-1; D is possibly TRBD1 or TRBD2 (5 bases each). Looked up from germline, CDR1 is MNHEY and CDR2 is SVGEGT. V gave up 2 bases and J gave up 5 bases, with 10 bases separating them. There are 14 residues in the CDR3. In DNA, the CDR3 is TGTGCCAGCAGTTACGGGGGAACCCACAATGAGCAGTTCTTC. Translation gives CASSYGGTHNEQFF.

V usage is TRBV12-3 or TRBV12-4 and J usage is TRBJ2-2; D might be TRBD2 (6 bases). The CDR3 has 13 amino acids. Deletions cut 6 bases from V and 7 bases from J, with 12 bases between. CDR3 in DNA: TGTGCCAGCAGACGGGACTCCGTCGGGGAGCTGTTTTTT. Protein product: CASRRDSVGELFF.

This clonotype was counted at least ten times. V gene TRBV11-2 combines with J gene TRBJ2-7, with TRBD1 identical over 10 bases. The CDR3 length is 18 residues. CDR1 and CDR2 from the germline V gene are SGHAT and FQNNGV. Unmatched junction bases numbered 10, after V lost 1 base and J lost 1 base. CDR3 protein: CASSLVIVEDRGSYEQYF. The CDR3 DNA is TGTGCCAGCAGCTTAGTTATCGTGGAGGACAGGGGGTCCTACGAGCAGTACTTC.

This clonotype was seen a few times. This chain links TRBV11-1 with TRBJ2-7, with D unclear. The CDR3 covers 13 residues. Germline V gene sequence: CDR1 SGHAT, CDR2 FQDESV (reference sequence). V gave up 1 base and J gave up 2 bases, with 6 bases separating them. The CDR3 DNA reads TGTGCCAGCAGCTTAGTCCAGCCCTACGAGCAGTACTTC. Amino acids: CASSLVQPYEQYF.

This chain uses TRBV30 with TRBJ2-4, with 12 bases matching TRBD2. This CDR3 comprises 14 residues. J was trimmed by 6 bases and V by 3 bases; bases with no gene match: 3. The germline gives CDR1 GTSNPN, CDR2 SVGIG (reference sequence). The chain's CDR3 is CAWRLAGGGNIQYF. The CDR3 nucleotides are TGTGCCTGGAGACTAGCGGGAGGAGGAAACATTCAGTACTTC. Full variable domain (rest looked up from reference TRBV30 and TRBJ2-4): SQTIHQWPATLVQPVGSPLSLECTVEGTSNPNLYWYRQAAGRGLQLLFYSVGIGQISSEVPQNLSASRPQDRQFILSSKKLLLSDSGFYLCAWRLAGGGNIQYFGAGTRLSVL.

This clonotype was counted a few times. The CDR3 bases are TGTGCCAGCAGCCCCCACAGGGGACAGGTCACTGAAGCTTTCTTT. Protein product: CASSPHRGQVTEAFF. The chain carries TRBV7-2 and TRBJ1-1; 8 nucleotides agree with TRBD1. Germline CDR1 SGHTA, CDR2 FQGNSA. Unmatched junction bases numbered 9, after V lost 5 bases and J lost 4 bases. CDR3 length equals 15 residues.

This clonotype was seen more than once but under ten times. The chain recombines TRBV6-1 with TRBJ2-1, with a tentative D call TRBD2 (6 bases). Trimming shortened V by 1 base and J by 7 bases, and 8 bases separated the two germline ends. The CDR3 is 13 amino acids. CDR1 is MNHNS, CDR2 SASEGT, per germline. The CDR3 nucleotides are TGTGCCAGCAGTGAAGGGCGGGGAAATGAGCAGTTCTTC. It encodes CASSEGRGNEQFF.

This clonotype was counted only a few times. The chain combines TRBV14 with TRBJ2-1; 7 nucleotides align to TRBD1. In germline, CDR1 is SGHDN, CDR2 FVKESK. CDR3 size: 18 residues. V lost 1 base to trimming and J lost 1 base; unmatched junction nucleotides: 10. DNA of the CDR3: TGTGCCAGCAGCCAAGGTACGACAGGGTGGTCGTCCTACAATGAGCAGTTCTTC. Translating it yields CASSQGTTGWSSYNEQFF.

The chain recombines TRBV28 with TRBJ2-4, with a weak D call TRBD2 (6 bases). Trimming left V 3 bases short and J 9 bases short, with 12 bases between. CDR3 size: 13 residues. Germline V gene data show CDR1 as MDHEN and CDR2 as SYDVKM. CDR3 sequence: CASSFPFGSIQYF. CDR3 nucleotide sequence: TGTGCCAGCAGTTTTCCCTTCGGGAGCATTCAGTACTTC.

This clonotype was seen more than once but under ten times. The chain carries TRBV9 and TRBJ1-2; no definite D call. V lost 2 bases and J lost 8, with 16 bases in between. The CDR3 loop spans 14 amino acids. In germline, CDR1 is SGDLS, CDR2 YYNGEE. Written as DNA, the CDR3 is TGTGCCAGCAGCGTTTCTGGTAACTATGTAGGCTACACCTTC. Protein product: CASSVSGNYVGYTF.

This sequence joins TRBV20-1 and TRBJ2-7, with 8 bases fitting TRBD2. CDR1 is DFQATT and CDR2 is SNEGSKA in the germline V gene (reference sequence). This CDR3 spans 15 amino acids. With 4 bases clipped from V and 4 bases from J, the junction kept 12 bases outside the gene matches. CDR3: CSAIPRPGLGYEQYF. Here the CDR3 DNA reads TGCAGTGCTATACCTAGACCGGGACTAGGGTACGAGCAGTACTTC.

J is TRBJ2-2 and V is TRBV12-3 or TRBV12-4; TRBD2 matches 12 bases. This CDR3 has 16 residues. V shed 5 bases and J 5 bases; nucleotides not matched to a gene: 6. The CDR3 loop reads CASSPRTSGMTGELFF. DNA for the CDR3: TGTGCCAGCAGTCCACGGACTAGCGGGATGACCGGGGAGCTGTTTTTT.

This clonotype was detected only a few times. The rearrangement uses TRBV29-1 and TRBJ2-7; 7 positions match TRBD2. Germline V CDR1 and CDR2: SQVTM, ANQGSEA. CDR3 size: 12 residues. V shed 6 bases and J 6 bases; nucleotides not matched to a gene: 8. The CDR3: CSVTGTKFEQYF. The CDR3 DNA reads TGCAGCGTAACCGGGACTAAATTCGAGCAGTACTTC.

This clonotype was counted ten times or more. The genes are TRBV3-1 and TRBJ1-2; weak D call: TRBD1 (5 bases). The CDR3 is 12 residues long. V was pared by 1 base and J by 10 bases, with 10 bases between. In germline, CDR1 is LGHDT, CDR2 YNNKEL (reference sequence). The CDR3 loop is CASSQVTEAYTF. In nucleotides, the CDR3 is TGTGCCAGCAGCCAAGTGACAGAGGCCTACACCTTC.

This clonotype was detected a few times. This rearrangement joins TRBV15 to TRBJ2-7; tentatively, D is TRBD2 (5 bases). V lost 0 bases and J lost 2, with 14 bases in between. Germline V gene lookup returns CDR1 LNHNV and CDR2 YYDKDF (reference sequence). The CDR3 is made up of 16 amino acids. CDR3 amino acids: CATSRDPRASTYEQYF. The CDR3 coding sequence is TGTGCCACCAGCAGAGATCCGAGGGCTTCCACCTACGAGCAGTACTTC.

The V gene is TRBV25-1, the J gene TRBJ1-3; D may be TRBD1 (5 bases). CDR3 length equals 16 residues. Trimming stripped 5 bases from V and 0 bases from J, with 14 bases between. Germline CDR1 is MGHDK and CDR2 is SYGVNS. The CDR3 reads CASSSLSGNSGNTIYF. CDR3 sequence (DNA): TGTGCCAGCAGTTCACTGTCAGGGAACTCTGGAAACACCATATATTTT.

The chain joins TRBV3-1 to TRBJ2-7; D gene unclear. V was cut by 0 bases and J by 0 bases, with 9 bases left in between. CDR3 length equals 15 residues. Germline V gives CDR1 LGHDT, CDR2 YNNKEL (reference sequence). The DNA of the CDR3 is TGTGCCAGCAGCCAAGAGGTACGATACTCCTACGAGCAGTACTTC. Encoded protein: CASSQEVRYSYEQYF.

This clonotype was counted ten times or more. This chain joins TRBV3-1 and TRBJ1-1; D is perhaps TRBD1 (6 bases). The germline V gene has CDR1 LGHDT and CDR2 YNNKEL (reference sequence). There are 12 residues in the CDR3. V lost 1 base to trimming and J lost 7 bases, with 7 bases between them. The CDR3 is CASSQGQVEAFF. CDR3 in DNA: TGTGCCAGCAGCCAAGGACAGGTTGAAGCTTTCTTT.

J is TRBJ1-5 and V is TRBV20-1; D is possibly TRBD1 (5 bases). This CDR3 has 15 residues. Trimming shortened V by 6 bases and J by 2 bases, and 17 bases separated the two germline ends. Germline assignment: CDR1 DFQATT and CDR2 SNEGSKA (reference sequence). CDR3 in DNA: TGCAGTGCCAAACGGAGCGTGGGGGGCAATCAGCCCCAGCATTTT. Amino acids: CSAKRSVGGNQPQHF.

To note about this clonotype: A much larger clone lies a single base off, so this may be a read error. This chain links TRBV10-3 with TRBJ2-7; 7 bases match TRBD1. Germline V gene sequence: CDR1 ENHRY, CDR2 SYGVKD. The CDR3 contains 14 residues. The CDR3 coding sequence is TGTGCCATCAGTGGGACAGGTTCCTCCTACGAGCAGTGCTTC. Protein sequence: CAISGTGSSYEQCF.

This clonotype has more than one count but fewer than ten. This chain links TRBV6-2 or TRBV6-3 with TRBJ2-1; D possibly corresponds to TRBD1 (6 bases). Trimming took off 6 bases at V and 6 bases at J, with 15 bases between the two ends. There are 14 residues in the CDR3. Germline V gene sequence: CDR1 MNHEY, CDR2 SVGEGT. The CDR3 reads CASRGAPSPNEQFF. The DNA of the CDR3 is TGTGCCAGCAGGGGGGCCCCTAGCCCCAATGAGCAGTTCTTC.

This clonotype has a handful of counts. The rearrangement joins TRBV2 to TRBJ2-1; D might be TRBD1 or TRBD2, each matching 5 bases. This CDR3 is built from 14 residues. Trimming took off 4 bases at V and 6 bases at J, with 13 bases between the two ends. CDR1 and CDR2 (germline): SNHLY, FYNNEI. CDR3 region: CASSAERGPNEQFF. CDR3 DNA: TGTGCCAGCAGTGCGGAACGGGGCCCCAATGAGCAGTTCTTC.

This clonotype was seen many times. V gene TRBV6-2 or TRBV6-3 combines with J gene TRBJ2-1, with TRBD2 matching over 14 bases. V dropped 2 bases and J dropped 7; count of bases not matched to a gene: 1. The CDR3 has 15 residues. Germline lookup yields CDR1 MNHEY and CDR2 SVGEGT. The CDR3 sequence: CASSYGTSGRNEQFF. In DNA form, the CDR3 reads TGTGCCAGCAGTTACGGGACTAGCGGGAGAAATGAGCAGTTCTTC.

This clonotype was seen a handful of times. V is TRBV12-3 or TRBV12-4 and J is TRBJ1-2; 10 nucleotides match TRBD1. The CDR3 length is 15 residues. V shed 5 bases and J 5 bases; nucleotides not matched to a gene: 8. This chain's CDR3 is CASSARDRGPYGYTF. Written as DNA, the CDR3 is TGTGCCAGCAGTGCCCGGGACAGGGGCCCGTATGGCTACACCTTC.

The rearrangement uses TRBV28 and TRBJ2-3; D possibly corresponds to TRBD2 (6 bases). The CDR3 runs 14 residues. Deletions cut 2 bases from V and 6 bases from J, with 12 bases between. Germline V gene lookup returns CDR1 MDHEN and CDR2 SYDVKM. The CDR3 here is CASSLAGSLDTQYF. The CDR3 nucleotides are TGTGCCAGCAGTTTAGCGGGAAGTTTGGATACGCAGTATTTT.

This clonotype occurred many times. J is TRBJ1-1 and V is TRBV30; D not resolved. Trimming cost V 0 bases and J 2 bases, with 7 bases left between them. The CDR3 extends over 13 amino acids. CDR1 and CDR2 (germline): GTSNPN, SVGIG (reference sequence). Here the CDR3 DNA reads TGTGCCTGGAGTGTACAATCTAACACTGAAGCTTTCTTT. Translation: CAWSVQSNTEAFF.

The chain joins TRBV2 to TRBJ2-4; D unresolved. CDR1 SNHLY and CDR2 FYNNEI come from the germline V gene. V gave up 2 bases and J gave up 2 bases, with 13 bases separating them. The CDR3 runs to 16 residues. The CDR3 nucleotides read TGTGCCAGCAGTGAAATGACGTTGGGGACCAAAAACATTCAGTACTTC. This codes for CASSEMTLGTKNIQYF.

This sequence joins TRBV9 and TRBJ1-2; D not resolved. This CDR3 is 14 amino acids long. The V end was cut by 0 bases, the J end by 5 bases, with 11 bases between. The germline V gene has CDR1 SGDLS and CDR2 YYNGEE. CDR3 protein: CASSVVDRGYGYTF. CDR3 sequence (DNA): TGTGCCAGCAGCGTAGTGGACCGGGGATATGGCTACACCTTC.

This clonotype appeared many times. The chain combines TRBV2 with TRBJ1-1; D call uncertain. Trimming removed 4 bases from V and 1 base from J, with 10 bases in between. The germline V gene has CDR1 SNHLY and CDR2 FYNNEI. The CDR3 covers 14 residues. The CDR3 loop is CASSVKGGNTEAFF. CDR3 sequence (DNA): TGTGCCAGCAGTGTGAAGGGTGGGAACACTGAAGCTTTCTTT. Full variable domain (remainder filled in from reference TRBV2 and TRBJ1-1): EPEVTQTPSHQVTQMGQEVILRCVPISNHLYFYWYRQILGQKVEFLVSFYNNEISEKSEIFDDQFSVERPDGSNFTLKIRSTKLEDSAMYFCASSVKGGNTEAFFGQGTRLTVV.